This T cell receptor (beta chain) was documented in a study of fetal regulatory T cell absence and autoimmunity. Study-wide results and caveats: The oligoclonal enrichment was interpreted as supporting antigen-driven pancreatic autoimmunity before birth in IPEX syndrome.

Regarding this clone: Antigen: not known.

Clones were sequenced by immunoSEQ multiplex PCR, and TCRdb holds only the in-frame ones, with some missing. The table records 95,000 to 100,000 clones, less than 80% of them present only once. The V gene's germline CDR1 is SGHTA and CDR2 FQGNSA. V was cut by 3 bases and J by 0 bases, with 0 bases left in between. The CDR3 has 11 amino acids. Material: pancreas tissue. The chain joins TRBV7-2 to TRBJ2-7, with D unresolved. The receptor was isolated from a male donor with IPEX syndrome. The CDR3 DNA reads as TGTGCCAGCAGCTTCTCCTACGAGCAGTACTTC. It yields the protein CASSFSYEQYF.